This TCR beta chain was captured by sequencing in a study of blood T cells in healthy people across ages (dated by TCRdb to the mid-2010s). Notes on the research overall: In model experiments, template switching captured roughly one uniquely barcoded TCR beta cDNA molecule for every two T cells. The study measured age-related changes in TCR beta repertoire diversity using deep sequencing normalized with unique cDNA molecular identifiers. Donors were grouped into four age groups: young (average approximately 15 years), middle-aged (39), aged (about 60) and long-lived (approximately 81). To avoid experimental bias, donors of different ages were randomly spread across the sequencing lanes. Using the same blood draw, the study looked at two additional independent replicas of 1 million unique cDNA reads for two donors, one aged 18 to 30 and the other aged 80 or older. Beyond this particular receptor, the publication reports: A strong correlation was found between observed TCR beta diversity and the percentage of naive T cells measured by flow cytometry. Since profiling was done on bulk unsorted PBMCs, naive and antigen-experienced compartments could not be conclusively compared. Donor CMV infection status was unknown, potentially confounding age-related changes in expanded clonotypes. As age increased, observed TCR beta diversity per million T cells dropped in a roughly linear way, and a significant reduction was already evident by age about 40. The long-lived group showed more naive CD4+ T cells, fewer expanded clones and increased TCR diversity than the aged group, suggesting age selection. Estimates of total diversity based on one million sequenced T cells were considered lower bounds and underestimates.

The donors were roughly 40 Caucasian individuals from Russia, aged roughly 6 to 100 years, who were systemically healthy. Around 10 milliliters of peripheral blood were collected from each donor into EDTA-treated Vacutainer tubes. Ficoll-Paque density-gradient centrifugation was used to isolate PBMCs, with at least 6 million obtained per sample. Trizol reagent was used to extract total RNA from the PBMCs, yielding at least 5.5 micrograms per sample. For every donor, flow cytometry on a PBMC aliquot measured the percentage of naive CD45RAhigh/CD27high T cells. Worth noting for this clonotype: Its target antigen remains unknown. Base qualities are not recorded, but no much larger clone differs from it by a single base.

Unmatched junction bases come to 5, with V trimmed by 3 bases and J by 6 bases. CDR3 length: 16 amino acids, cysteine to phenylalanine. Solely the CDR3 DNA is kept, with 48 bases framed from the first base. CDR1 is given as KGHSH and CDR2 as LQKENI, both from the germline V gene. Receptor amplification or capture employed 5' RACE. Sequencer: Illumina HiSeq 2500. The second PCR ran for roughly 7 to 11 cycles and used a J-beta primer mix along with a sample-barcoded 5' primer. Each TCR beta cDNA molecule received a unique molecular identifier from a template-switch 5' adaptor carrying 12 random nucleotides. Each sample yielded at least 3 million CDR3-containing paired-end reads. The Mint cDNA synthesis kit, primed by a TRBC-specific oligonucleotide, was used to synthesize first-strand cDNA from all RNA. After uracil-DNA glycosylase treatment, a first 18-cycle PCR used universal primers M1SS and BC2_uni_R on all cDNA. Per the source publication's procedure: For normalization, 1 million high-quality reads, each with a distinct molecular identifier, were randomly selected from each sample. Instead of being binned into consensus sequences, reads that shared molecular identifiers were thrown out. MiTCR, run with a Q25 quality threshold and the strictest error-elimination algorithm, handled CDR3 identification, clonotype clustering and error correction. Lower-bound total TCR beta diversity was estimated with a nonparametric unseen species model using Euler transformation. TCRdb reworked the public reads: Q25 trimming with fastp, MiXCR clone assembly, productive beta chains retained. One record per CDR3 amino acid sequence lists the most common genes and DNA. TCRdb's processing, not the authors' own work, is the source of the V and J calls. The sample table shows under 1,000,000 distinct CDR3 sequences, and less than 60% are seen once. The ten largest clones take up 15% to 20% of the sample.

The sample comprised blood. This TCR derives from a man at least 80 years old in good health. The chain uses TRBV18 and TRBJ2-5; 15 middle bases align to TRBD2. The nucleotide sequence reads TGTGCCAGCTCACCTATTGGACTAGCGGGAGGGAAGACCCAGTACTTC. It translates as CASSPIGLAGGKTQYF.